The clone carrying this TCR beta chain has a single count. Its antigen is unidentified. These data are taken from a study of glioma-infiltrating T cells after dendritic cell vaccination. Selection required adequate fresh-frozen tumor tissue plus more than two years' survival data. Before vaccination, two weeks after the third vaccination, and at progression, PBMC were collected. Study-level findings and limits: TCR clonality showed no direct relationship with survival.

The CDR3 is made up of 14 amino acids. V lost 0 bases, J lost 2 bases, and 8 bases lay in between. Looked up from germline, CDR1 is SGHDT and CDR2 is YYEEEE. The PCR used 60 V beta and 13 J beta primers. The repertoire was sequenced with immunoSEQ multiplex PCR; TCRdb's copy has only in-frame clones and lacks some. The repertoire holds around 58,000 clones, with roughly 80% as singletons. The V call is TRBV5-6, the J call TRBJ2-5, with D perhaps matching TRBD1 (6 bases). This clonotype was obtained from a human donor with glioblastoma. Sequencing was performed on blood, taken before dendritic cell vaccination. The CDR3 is CASSLGQAQETQYF. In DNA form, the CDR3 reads TGTGCCAGCAGCTTGGGACAGGCACAAGAGACCCAGTACTTC.